This TCR beta chain was identified in a study of T cells in lung cancer brain metastases (dated by TCRdb to the late 2010s). Describing the broader study: Of the 20 to 25 patients, 15 to 17 had a history of tobacco use, with a median of roughly 38 pack-years. Of the approximately 20 patients, roughly 17 received no interval therapy between resection of the primary and resection of the metastasis. The primary and brain metastasis specimens were acquired a median of around 300 days apart. The study compared TCR beta CDR3 repertoires between fully resected primary non-small cell lung cancers and paired brain metastases. The cohort comprised around 20 patients contributing roughly 40 specimens, one primary lung lesion and one brain metastasis each. A median age at first diagnosis of approximately 59 years was recorded for the patients, of whom 8 or 9 were male and about a dozen were female. The average DNA integrity number was less than 4.5 in both primary and metastatic specimens, and the two sites did not differ significantly. The study at large found these results: Brain metastases contained significantly fewer unique productive clones than the paired primaries (median roughly 1,500 versus 4,600). In brain metastases, the ten most abundant clones accounted for a significantly larger fraction of the repertoire than in primaries, a finding that suggests clonal expansion. DNA fragmentation in the FFPE samples may have kept the complete infiltrating T cell repertoire from being retrieved. Effects of preoperative corticosteroids on T cell infiltration in brain metastases could not be controlled. Most clones were found to be lesion-specific, and limited overlap was observed between paired lesions (mean Morisita index 0.23).

From the cysteine up to the phenylalanine, the CDR3 has a length of 15 residues. Only the CDR3 region is kept as DNA, spanning 45 bases read in frame from base 1. V has 5 bases trimmed and J has 7 bases trimmed; junction bases matching no gene number 8. The germline V gene specifies SGHVS as CDR1 and FQNEAQ as CDR2. Patients had resection either for delayed recurrence of a solitary brain metastasis or for synchronous oligometastatic disease. To avoid including cancers other than NSCLC, any patient with a history of multiple malignancies was excluded. Tumor areas were macrodissected from about 5 deparaffinized approximately 9.2 um unstained sections under guidance from marked H&E slides. All specimens were formalin-fixed and paraffin-embedded (FFPE). The AllPrep DNA/RNA FFPE Kit was used for extraction of genomic DNA. Points on this clone: The target of this receptor is not known. No per-base quality is available; no much larger clone lies one base away.

Each sample received about 2.24 to 5.5 ug of genomic DNA as input, and the DNA input was kept equal within each pair of samples. TCR beta libraries were built with the immunoSEQ hsTCRbeta Kit using multiplexed V and J gene primers in two PCR steps. Pooled libraries, together with positive and negative controls, were sequenced on an Illumina MiSeq with a 100-cycle paired-end protocol. The study's own analysis went as follows. The immunoSEQ vendor processed the raw data into normalized, annotated TCR beta repertoire reports. Richness was counted as unique clones by nucleotide sequence, and total richness was extrapolated with the iChao1 and Efron-Thisted estimators. To characterize and compare the paired lesions, the analysis used Pielou's evenness, Simpson's index, the proportional abundance of the top-ten clones, and the Morisita overlap index. TCRdb's version of the immuneACCESS table is confined to in-frame rearrangements and falls short of the full clone set. An unresolved V gene accounts for under half of the shortfall where checked; the remainder is of unknown origin. V, J and clone size were drawn from that table, and D and trimming were deduced from the DNA. This sample comprises a few thousand clones, about 88% of them detected only once. The top ten constitute around 5% of the sample.

The sequencing input was tumor tissue from the primary lung tumor. The label giving this sample's cell subset or site can be read as: primary lung cancer lesion. This chain is built from TRBV7-8 and TRBJ1-6, and 7 junctional nucleotides match TRBD1. The source of this sequence is a woman in her forties or fifties with non-small cell lung cancer. The CDR3 corresponds to CASSNRGDGNSPLHF. The DNA sequence is TGTGCCAGCAGCAACAGGGGTGACGGGAATTCACCCCTCCACTTT.